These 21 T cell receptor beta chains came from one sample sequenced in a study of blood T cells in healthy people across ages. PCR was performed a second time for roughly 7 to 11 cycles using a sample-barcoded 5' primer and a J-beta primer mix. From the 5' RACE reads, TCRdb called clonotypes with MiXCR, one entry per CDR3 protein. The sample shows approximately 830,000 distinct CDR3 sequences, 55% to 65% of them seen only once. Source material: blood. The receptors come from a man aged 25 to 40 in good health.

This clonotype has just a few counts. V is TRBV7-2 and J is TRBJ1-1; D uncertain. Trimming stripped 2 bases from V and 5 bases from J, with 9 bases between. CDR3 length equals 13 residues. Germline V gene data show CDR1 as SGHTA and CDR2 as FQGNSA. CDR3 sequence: CASSLTGSTEAFF. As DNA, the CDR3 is TGTGCCAGCAGCTTAACGGGGAGTACTGAAGCTTTCTTT.

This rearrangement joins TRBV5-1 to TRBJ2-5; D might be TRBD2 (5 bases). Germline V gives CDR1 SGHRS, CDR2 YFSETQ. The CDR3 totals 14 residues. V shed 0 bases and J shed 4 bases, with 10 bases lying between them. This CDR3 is CASSLDAGRETQYF. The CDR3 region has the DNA TGCGCCAGCAGCTTGGATGCGGGTCGAGAGACCCAGTACTTC.

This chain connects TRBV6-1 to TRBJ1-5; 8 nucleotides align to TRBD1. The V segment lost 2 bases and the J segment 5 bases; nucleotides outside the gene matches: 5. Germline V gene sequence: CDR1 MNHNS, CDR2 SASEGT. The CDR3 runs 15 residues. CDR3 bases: TGTGCCAGCAGTGAACCCTGGACAGGGCATCAGCCCCAGCATTTT. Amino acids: CASSEPWTGHQPQHF.

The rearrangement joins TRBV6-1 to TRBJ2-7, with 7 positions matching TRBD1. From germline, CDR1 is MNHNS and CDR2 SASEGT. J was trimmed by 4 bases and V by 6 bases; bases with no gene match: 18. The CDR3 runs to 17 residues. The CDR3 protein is CASSRQGTSAFSYEQYF. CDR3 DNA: TGTGCCAGCAGCCGACAGGGTACGTCTGCCTTCTCTTACGAGCAGTACTTC.

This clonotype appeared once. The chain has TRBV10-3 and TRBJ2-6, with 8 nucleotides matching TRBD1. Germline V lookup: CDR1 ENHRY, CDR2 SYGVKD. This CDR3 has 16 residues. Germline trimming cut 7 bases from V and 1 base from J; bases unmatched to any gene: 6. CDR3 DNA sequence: TGTGCCATCACTGGACAGGGTGGGTCTGGGGCCAACGTCCTGACTTTC. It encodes CAITGQGGSGANVLTF.

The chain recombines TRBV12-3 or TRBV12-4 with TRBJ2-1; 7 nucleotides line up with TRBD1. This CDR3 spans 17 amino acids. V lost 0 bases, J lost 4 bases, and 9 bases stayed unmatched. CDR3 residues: CASSLAFTGDEYNEQFF. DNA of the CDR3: TGTGCCAGCAGTTTAGCCTTTACAGGGGACGAATACAATGAGCAGTTCTTC.

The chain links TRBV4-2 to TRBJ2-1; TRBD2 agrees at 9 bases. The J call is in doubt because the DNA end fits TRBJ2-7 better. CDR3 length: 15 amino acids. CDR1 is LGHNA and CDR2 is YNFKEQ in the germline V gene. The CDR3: CASSQAGGTYNEQYF. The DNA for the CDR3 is TGTGCCAGCAGCCAGGCGGGGGGGACCTACAATGAGCAGTACTTC.

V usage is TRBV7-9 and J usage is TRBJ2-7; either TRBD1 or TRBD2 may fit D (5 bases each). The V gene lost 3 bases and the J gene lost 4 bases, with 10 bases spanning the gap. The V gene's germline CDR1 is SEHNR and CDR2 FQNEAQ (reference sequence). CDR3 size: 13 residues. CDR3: CASSFLRGYEQYF. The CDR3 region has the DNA TGTGCCAGCAGCTTTTTGAGGGGTTACGAGCAGTACTTC.

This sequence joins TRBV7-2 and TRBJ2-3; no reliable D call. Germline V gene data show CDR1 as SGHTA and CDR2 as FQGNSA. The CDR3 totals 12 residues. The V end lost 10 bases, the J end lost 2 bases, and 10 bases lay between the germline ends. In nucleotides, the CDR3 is TGTGCCACCCGGATGTCCACAGATACGCAGTATTTT. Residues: CATRMSTDTQYF.

CDR3 loop: CASSLAGAAPNEQFF. In nucleotides, the CDR3 is TGTGCCAGCAGCTTAGCGGGGGCCGCCCCCAATGAGCAGTTCTTC. The chain has TRBV11-2 and TRBJ2-1, with D tentatively TRBD1 or TRBD2 (6 bases each). This CDR3 is built from 15 residues. Germline CDR1 SGHAT, CDR2 FQNNGV. V was cut by 1 base and J by 6 bases, with 13 bases left in between.

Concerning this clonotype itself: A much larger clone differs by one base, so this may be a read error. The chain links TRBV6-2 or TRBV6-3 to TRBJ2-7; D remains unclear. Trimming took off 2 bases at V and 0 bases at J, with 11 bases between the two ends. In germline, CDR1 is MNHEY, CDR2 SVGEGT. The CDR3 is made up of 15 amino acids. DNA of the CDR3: TGTGCCAGCAGTTACCTAGAGACGCACTCCTACGAGCAGTACTTC. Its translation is CASSYLETHSYEQYF.

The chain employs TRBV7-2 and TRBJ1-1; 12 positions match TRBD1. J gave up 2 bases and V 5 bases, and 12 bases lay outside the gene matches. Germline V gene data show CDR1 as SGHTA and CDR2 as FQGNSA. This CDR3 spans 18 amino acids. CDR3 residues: CASSPDSGTGGSNTEAFF. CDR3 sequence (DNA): TGTGCCAGCAGCCCTGATTCCGGGACAGGGGGCTCCAACACTGAAGCTTTCTTT.

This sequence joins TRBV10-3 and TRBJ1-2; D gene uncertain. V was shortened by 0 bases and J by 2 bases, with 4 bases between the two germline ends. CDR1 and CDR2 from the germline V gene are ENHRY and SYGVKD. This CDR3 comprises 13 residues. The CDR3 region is CAISESGNYGYTF. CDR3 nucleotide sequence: TGTGCCATCAGTGAGTCGGGGAACTATGGCTACACCTTC.

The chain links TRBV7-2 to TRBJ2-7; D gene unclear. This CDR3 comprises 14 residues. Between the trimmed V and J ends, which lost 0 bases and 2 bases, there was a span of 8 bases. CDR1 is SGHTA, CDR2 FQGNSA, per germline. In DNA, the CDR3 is TGTGCCAGCAGCTTAGCTGCAGGCACCTACGAGCAGTACTTC. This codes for CASSLAAGTYEQYF.

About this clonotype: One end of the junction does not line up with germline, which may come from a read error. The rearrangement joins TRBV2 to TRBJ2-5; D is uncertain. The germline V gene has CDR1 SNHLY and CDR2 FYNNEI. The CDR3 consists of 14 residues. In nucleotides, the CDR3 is TGTGCCAGCAGTGAGGAAAGGGAACAAGAGACCCGGTACTTC. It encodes CASSEEREQETRYF.

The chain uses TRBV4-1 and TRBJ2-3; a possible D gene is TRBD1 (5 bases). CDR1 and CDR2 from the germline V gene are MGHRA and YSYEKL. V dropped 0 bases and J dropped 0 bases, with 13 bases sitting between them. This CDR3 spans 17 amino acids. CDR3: CASSQEGAVGSTDTQYF. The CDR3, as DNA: TGCGCCAGCAGCCAAGAAGGGGCGGTAGGTAGCACAGATACGCAGTATTTT.

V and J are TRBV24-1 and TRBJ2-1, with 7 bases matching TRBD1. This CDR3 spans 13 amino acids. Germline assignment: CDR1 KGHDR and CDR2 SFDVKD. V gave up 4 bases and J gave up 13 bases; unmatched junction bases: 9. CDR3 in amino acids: CATSDPDRVPQFF. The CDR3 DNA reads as TGTGCCACCAGTGACCCAGACAGGGTTCCTCAGTTCTTC.

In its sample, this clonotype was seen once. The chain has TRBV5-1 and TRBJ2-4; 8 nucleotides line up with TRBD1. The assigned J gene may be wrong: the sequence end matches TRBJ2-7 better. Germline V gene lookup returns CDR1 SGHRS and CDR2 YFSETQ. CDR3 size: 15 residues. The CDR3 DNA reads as TGCGCCAGCAGCTTGGATCCGGGACAGGTCTACGAGCAGTACTTC. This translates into CASSLDPGQVYEQYF.

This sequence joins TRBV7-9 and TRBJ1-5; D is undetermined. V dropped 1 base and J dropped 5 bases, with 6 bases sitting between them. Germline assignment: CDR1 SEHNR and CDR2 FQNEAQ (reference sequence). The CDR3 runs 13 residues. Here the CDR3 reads CASSLVADQPQHF. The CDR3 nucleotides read TGTGCCAGCAGCTTAGTGGCCGATCAGCCCCAGCATTTT.

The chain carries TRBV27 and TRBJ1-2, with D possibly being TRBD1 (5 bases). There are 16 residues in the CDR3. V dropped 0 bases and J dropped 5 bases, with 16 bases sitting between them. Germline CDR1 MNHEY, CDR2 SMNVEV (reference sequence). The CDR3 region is CASSLSRATVFYGYTF. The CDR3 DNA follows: TGTGCCAGCAGTTTATCGAGGGCGACAGTCTTTTATGGCTACACCTTC.

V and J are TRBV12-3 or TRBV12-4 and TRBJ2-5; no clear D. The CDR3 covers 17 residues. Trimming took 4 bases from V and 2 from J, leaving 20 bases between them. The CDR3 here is CASSSPWDRAGQETQYF. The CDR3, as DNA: TGTGCCAGCAGTTCCCCATGGGATAGGGCCGGGCAAGAGACCCAGTACTTC.